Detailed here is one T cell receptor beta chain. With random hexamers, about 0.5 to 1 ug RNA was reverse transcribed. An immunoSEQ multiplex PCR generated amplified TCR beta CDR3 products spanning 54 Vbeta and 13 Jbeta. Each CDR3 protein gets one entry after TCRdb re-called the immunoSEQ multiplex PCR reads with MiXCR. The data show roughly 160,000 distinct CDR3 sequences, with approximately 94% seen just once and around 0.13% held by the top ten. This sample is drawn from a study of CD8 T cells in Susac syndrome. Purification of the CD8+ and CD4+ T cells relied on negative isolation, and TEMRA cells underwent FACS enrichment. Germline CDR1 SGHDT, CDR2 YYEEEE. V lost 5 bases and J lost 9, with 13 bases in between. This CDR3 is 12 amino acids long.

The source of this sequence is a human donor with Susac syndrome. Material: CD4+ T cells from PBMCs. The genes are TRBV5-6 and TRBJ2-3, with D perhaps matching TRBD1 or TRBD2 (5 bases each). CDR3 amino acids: CASSPGTWTQYF. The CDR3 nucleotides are TGTGCCAGCAGTCCTGGGACGTGGACGCAGTATTTT.